This T cell receptor beta chain was captured by sequencing in a study of CD8 T cells in ankylosing spondylitis. MiXCR, run by TCRdb on the 5' RACE reads, gives a single entry per CDR3 protein. Of some 150,000 distinct CDR3 sequences in the sample, 11% are singletons; the top ten hold approximately 4%. The CDR3 is 18 residues long. Germline trimming cut 2 bases from V and 12 bases from J; bases unmatched to any gene: 18. CDR1 is SGHRS and CDR2 is YFSETQ in the germline V gene. Findings and caveats of the study: The disease-linked clones had a CD8+ phenotype and low blood frequencies. A motif of fewer than ten highly homologous TCR beta variants was seen as apparently characteristic of ankylosing spondylitis blood.

This clonotype showed up many times. Its antigen is as yet unknown. The receptor was isolated from a female donor with ankylosing spondylitis or in good health (not recorded which). The chain combines TRBV5-1 with TRBJ2-1, with 12 bases that match TRBD2. The sample consisted of blood, either unsorted or a sorted T cell fraction (not recorded which). The CDR3 sequence: CASSFGGQTSGSRVVQFF. The CDR3 DNA sequence: TGCGCCAGCAGCTTTGGGGGACAGACTAGCGGGAGTAGGGTCGTGCAGTTCTTC.